A selection of T cell receptor beta chains follows, all from one sample in a study of post-analysis software for immune sequencing data. MiXCR, run by TCRdb on the PCR reads, gives a single entry per CDR3 protein. Among fewer than 600,000 distinct CDR3 sequences listed, roughly 45% were seen once. Source material: blood. These receptors all come from a girl aged 10-17 years with multiple sclerosis. Both conserved end residues are part of each CDR3. Fields, in order: J gene, D gene, clone size, V gene, CDR3 protein, CDR3 DNA. D genes are given only for firm matches. Clone size is given for some rows only: seen once, a few or many times, or a class if the clone is expanded.

>TRBJ2-1|TRBD1|few|TRBV6-4
CASSGGQGSYNEQFF
TGTGCCAGCAGCGGGGGACAGGGCTCCTACAATGAGCAGTTCTTC
>TRBJ2-3|TRBD2|NA|TRBV28
CASTQGREETQYF
TGTGCCAGCACCCAAGGGCGGGAGGAAACGCAGTATTTT
>TRBJ2-5|NA|NA|TRBV12-3/TRBV12-4
CASSNGENQETQYF
TGTGCCAGCAGCAACGGGGAAAATCAAGAGACCCAGTACTTC
>TRBJ2-5|TRBD1|few|TRBV28
CASSAGTGVGETQYF
TGTGCCAGCAGCGCCGGGACAGGGGTTGGCGAGACCCAGTACTTC
>TRBJ1-1|TRBD1|few|TRBV7-6
CASSLAGGTAHTEAFF
TGTGCCAGCAGCTTAGCCGGCGGGACAGCACACACTGAAGCTTTCTTT
>TRBJ2-6|NA|NA|TRBV6-5
CASSYSIVGISGANVLTF
TGTGCCAGCAGTTACTCGATCGTTGGGATCTCCGGGGCCAACGTCCTGACTTTC
>TRBJ2-7|NA|NA|TRBV7-3
CASSLKGGAYEQYF
TGTGCCAGCAGCTTAAAGGGAGGTGCCTACGAGCAGTACTTC
>TRBJ2-7|NA|few|TRBV12-3/TRBV12-4
CASTRDTRGYEQYF
TGTGCCAGCACCCGAGACACTCGAGGGTACGAGCAGTACTTC
>TRBJ2-6|NA|NA|TRBV12-3/TRBV12-4
CASRTTGANVLTF
TGTGCCAGCAGGACCACTGGGGCCAACGTCCTGACTTTC
>TRBJ2-1|TRBD2|NA|TRBV29-1
CSVGLAGDYEQFF
TGCAGCGTTGGGCTAGCGGGAGACTATGAGCAGTTCTTC
>TRBJ1-2|NA|few|TRBV24-1
CATSDYREPYGYTF
TGTGCCACCAGTGATTACAGGGAGCCCTATGGCTACACCTTC
>TRBJ2-3|TRBD2|few|TRBV15
CATSRDLYVGTSGTSTDTQYF
TGTGCCACCAGCAGAGATCTCTATGTGGGGACTAGCGGAACTAGTACAGATACGCAGTATTTT
>TRBJ1-2|NA|NA|TRBV5-6
CASTLGPTLGHGYTF
TGTGCCAGCACCCTAGGGCCCACCCTTGGTCATGGCTACACCTTC
>TRBJ2-1|NA|few|TRBV4-1
CASSQVKDEQFF
TGCGCCAGCAGCCAAGTGAAAGATGAGCAGTTCTTC
>TRBJ2-5|TRBD2|NA|TRBV20-1
CSASGARGTQETQYF
TGCAGTGCTAGCGGGGCGCGGGGGACTCAAGAGACCCAGTACTTC
>TRBJ2-1|NA|NA|TRBV7-9
CASMGFPYNEQFF
TGTGCCAGCATGGGGTTCCCCTACAATGAGCAGTTCTTC
>TRBJ1-2|TRBD1|few|TRBV12-3/TRBV12-4
CASSLWEGQNYGYTF
TGTGCCAGCAGCCTTTGGGAGGGACAGAACTATGGCTACACCTTC
>TRBJ1-1|NA|NA|TRBV18
CASSFLQGERTEAFF
TGTGCCAGCTCATTTTTACAGGGTGAGAGAACTGAAGCTTTCTTT
>TRBJ2-4|TRBD1|NA|TRBV20-1
CSARGDRVAKNIQYF
TGCAGTGCTAGAGGGGACAGAGTAGCCAAAAACATTCAGTACTTC
>TRBJ1-2|TRBD1|NA|TRBV12-3/TRBV12-4
CASSLADRFYGYTF
TGTGCCAGCAGTTTAGCGGACAGGTTTTATGGCTACACCTTC
>TRBJ2-1|TRBD2|NA|TRBV5-1
CASSLAASGEFKGEQFF
TGCGCCAGCAGCTTGGCCGCTAGCGGGGAGTTTAAGGGGGAGCAGTTCTTC